These T cell receptor beta chains were read from a single sample in a study of blood T cell repertoires in COVID-19. The assay was immunoSEQ multiplex PCR, and TCRdb's table has in-frame clones only and misses some. Altogether about 81,000 clones are present, 88% being singletons, with the ten largest covering roughly 4.8%. Sample: peripheral blood. These receptors originate from a woman of 80 years or more with acute or convalescent COVID-19. The CDR3 runs from the conserved cysteine through the conserved F or W. A D gene is named only where the DNA matches it firmly. The size field is filled for only some rows; it gives once, few, many or a size class.

d_gene: -
abundance: -
v_gene: TRBV30
j_gene: TRBJ2-3
CDR3aa: CAWSLKQTDTQYF
CDR3nt: TGTGCCTGGAGTTTAAAACAGACAGATACGCAGTATTTT

d_gene: -
abundance: -
v_gene: TRBV4-2
j_gene: TRBJ2-2
CDR3aa: CASSQDLGELFF
CDR3nt: TGTGCCAGCAGCCAAGATCTCGGGGAGCTGTTTTTT

d_gene: TRBD2
abundance: -
v_gene: TRBV11-2
j_gene: TRBJ2-2
CDR3aa: CASSPRVAGGNTGELFF
CDR3nt: TGTGCCAGCAGCCCAAGGGTAGCGGGGGGAAACACCGGGGAGCTGTTTTTT

d_gene: -
abundance: -
v_gene: TRBV19
j_gene: TRBJ1-2
CDR3aa: CASSSPGGKSGYTF
CDR3nt: TGTGCCAGTAGTTCCCCAGGAGGGAAAAGTGGCTACACCTTC

d_gene: TRBD2
abundance: -
v_gene: TRBV7-2
j_gene: TRBJ2-1
CDR3aa: CASSLAGTSGNNEQFF
CDR3nt: TGTGCCAGCAGCTTAGCTGGGACTAGCGGTAACAATGAGCAGTTCTTC

d_gene: -
abundance: -
v_gene: TRBV5-1
j_gene: TRBJ2-2
CDR3aa: CASNSETSITGELFF
CDR3nt: TGCGCCAGCAACTCCGAGACTAGTATCACCGGGGAGCTGTTTTTT

d_gene: -
abundance: -
v_gene: TRBV3-1/TRBV3-2
j_gene: TRBJ1-2
CDR3aa: CASSQDESGYTF
CDR3nt: TGTGCCAGCAGCCAAGATGAGAGTGGCTACACCTTC

d_gene: -
abundance: -
v_gene: TRBV6-1
j_gene: TRBJ1-1
CDR3aa: CASSEAAQGGTEAFF
CDR3nt: TGTGCCAGCAGTGAAGCAGCACAAGGGGGCACTGAAGCTTTCTTT

d_gene: TRBD1
abundance: few
v_gene: TRBV12-5
j_gene: TRBJ1-6
CDR3aa: CASGLSGTRQGRNSPLHF
CDR3nt: TGTGCTAGTGGTTTGTCGGGCACCCGACAGGGGCGCAATTCACCCCTCCACTTT

d_gene: -
abundance: -
v_gene: TRBV6-5
j_gene: TRBJ2-2
CDR3aa: CASSLMAGELFF
CDR3nt: TGTGCCAGCAGTCTAATGGCCGGGGAGCTGTTTTTT

d_gene: TRBD2
abundance: -
v_gene: TRBV27
j_gene: TRBJ2-5
CDR3aa: CASSLSGTSGRVRETQYF
CDR3nt: TGTGCCAGCAGTTTATCGGGGACTAGCGGGAGGGTAAGGGAGACCCAGTACTTC

d_gene: -
abundance: few
v_gene: TRBV4-1
j_gene: TRBJ2-5
CDR3aa: CASSQEGFFRTQYF
CDR3nt: TGCGCCAGCAGCCAGGAGGGGTTCTTCAGGACCCAGTACTTC

d_gene: -
abundance: -
v_gene: TRBV5-1
j_gene: TRBJ2-2
CDR3aa: CASSFAGAGTGELFF
CDR3nt: TGCGCCAGCAGCTTTGCGGGCGCGGGCACCGGGGAGCTGTTTTTT

d_gene: -
abundance: -
v_gene: TRBV20-1
j_gene: TRBJ1-2
CDR3aa: CSASIGFEENGYTF
CDR3nt: TGCAGTGCTAGTATAGGCTTTGAGGAGAATGGCTACACCTTC

d_gene: TRBD1
abundance: -
v_gene: TRBV30
j_gene: TRBJ1-1
CDR3aa: CAWSRRQGNTEAFF
CDR3nt: TGTGCCTGGAGTCGGAGACAGGGGAACACTGAAGCTTTCTTT

d_gene: TRBD1
abundance: -
v_gene: TRBV5-1
j_gene: TRBJ2-3
CDR3aa: CASSRTGLTDTQYF
CDR3nt: TGCGCCAGCAGCCGGACAGGACTCACAGATACGCAGTATTTT

d_gene: TRBD1
abundance: -
v_gene: TRBV27
j_gene: TRBJ1-1
CDR3aa: CASSFLQGLEAFF
CDR3nt: TGTGCCAGCAGTTTCTTACAGGGGTTGGAAGCTTTCTTT

d_gene: TRBD1
abundance: -
v_gene: TRBV2
j_gene: TRBJ1-1
CDR3aa: CASRAGTGYTNTEAFF
CDR3nt: TGTGCCAGCAGAGCCGGGACAGGATATACGAACACTGAAGCTTTCTTT

d_gene: -
abundance: -
v_gene: TRBV3-1/TRBV3-2
j_gene: TRBJ1-2
CDR3aa: CASSQTENYGYTF
CDR3nt: TGTGCCAGCAGCCAAACAGAGAACTATGGCTACACCTTC

d_gene: -
abundance: -
v_gene: TRBV7-8
j_gene: TRBJ1-4
CDR3aa: CATQKTPGYDHEKLFF
CDR3nt: TGTGCCACCCAAAAAACGCCCGGGTATGACCATGAAAAACTGTTTTTT

d_gene: -
abundance: -
v_gene: TRBV30
j_gene: TRBJ1-6
CDR3aa: CAWGTEAGSISPLHF
CDR3nt: TGTGCCTGGGGAACCGAGGCAGGGTCGATTTCACCCCTCCACTTT

d_gene: -
abundance: -
v_gene: TRBV7-2
j_gene: TRBJ2-5
CDR3aa: CASSPGGLAGETQYF
CDR3nt: TGTGCCAGCAGCCCAGGGGGGCTAGCGGGAGAGACCCAGTACTTC

d_gene: TRBD1
abundance: once
v_gene: TRBV6-2/TRBV6-3
j_gene: TRBJ2-3
CDR3aa: CASSDRTGLTDTQYF
CDR3nt: TGTGCCAGCAGTGATAGGACAGGGTTGACAGATACGCAGTATTTT

d_gene: TRBD1
abundance: -
v_gene: TRBV25-1
j_gene: TRBJ2-1
CDR3aa: CASSGTVYNEQFF
CDR3nt: TGTGCCAGCAGCGGGACAGTATACAATGAGCAGTTCTTC

d_gene: -
abundance: -
v_gene: TRBV30
j_gene: TRBJ1-1
CDR3aa: CAWSVRATEAFF
CDR3nt: TGTGCCTGGAGTGTGAGGGCCACTGAAGCTTTCTTT

d_gene: TRBD2
abundance: -
v_gene: TRBV5-1
j_gene: TRBJ2-2
CDR3aa: CASSLGGLGWTGELFF
CDR3nt: TGCGCCAGCAGCCTGGGCGGACTAGGTTGGACCGGGGAGCTGTTTTTT

d_gene: TRBD2
abundance: -
v_gene: TRBV5-1
j_gene: TRBJ2-3
CDR3aa: CASSLVAGVGDTQYF
CDR3nt: TGCGCCAGCTCCCTGGTAGCGGGAGTGGGAGATACGCAGTATTTT

d_gene: -
abundance: -
v_gene: TRBV29-1
j_gene: TRBJ2-3
CDR3aa: CSGGDSPDTQYF
CDR3nt: TGCAGCGGAGGGGACTCTCCAGATACGCAGTATTTT

d_gene: TRBD2
abundance: -
v_gene: TRBV19
j_gene: TRBJ2-5
CDR3aa: CASSMGLAGQETQYF
CDR3nt: TGTGCCAGTAGTATGGGGCTAGCGGGGCAAGAGACCCAGTACTTC

d_gene: -
abundance: -
v_gene: TRBV19
j_gene: TRBJ2-1
CDR3aa: CASSIDLPDNEQFF
CDR3nt: TGTGCCAGTAGTATAGATCTGCCAGACAATGAGCAGTTCTTC

d_gene: TRBD1
abundance: once
v_gene: TRBV5-1
j_gene: TRBJ2-1
CDR3aa: CASSTGQLTYNEQFF
CDR3nt: TGCGCCAGCAGCACGGGACAGCTGACCTACAATGAGCAGTTCTTC

d_gene: -
abundance: -
v_gene: TRBV6-2/TRBV6-3
j_gene: TRBJ1-6
CDR3aa: CASRYPQDSPLHF
CDR3nt: TGTGCCAGCAGGTACCCTCAGGATTCACCCCTCCACTTT

d_gene: TRBD1
abundance: -
v_gene: TRBV6-1
j_gene: TRBJ1-2
CDR3aa: CASSEVTGWHGYTF
CDR3nt: TGTGCCAGCAGTGAAGTGACAGGGTGGCATGGCTACACCTTC

d_gene: -
abundance: -
v_gene: TRBV19
j_gene: TRBJ1-1
CDR3aa: CASSISGAENTEAFF
CDR3nt: TGTGCCAGTAGTATAAGTGGAGCAGAGAACACTGAAGCTTTCTTT

d_gene: -
abundance: -
v_gene: TRBV11-2
j_gene: TRBJ2-5
CDR3aa: CASSLAGGYQETQYF
CDR3nt: TGTGCCAGCAGCTTAGCGGGGGGCTACCAAGAGACCCAGTACTTC

d_gene: TRBD1
abundance: -
v_gene: TRBV5-1
j_gene: TRBJ1-6
CDR3aa: CASSLDGQGGSPLHF
CDR3nt: TGCGCCAGCAGCTTGGACGGACAGGGAGGTTCACCCCTCCACTTT

d_gene: TRBD2
abundance: -
v_gene: TRBV5-1
j_gene: TRBJ2-7
CDR3aa: CASSLVGPSGRAKNEQYF
CDR3nt: TGCGCCAGCAGCTTGGTAGGTCCTAGCGGGAGGGCGAAGAACGAGCAGTACTTC

d_gene: -
abundance: -
v_gene: TRBV21-1
j_gene: TRBJ1-2
CDR3aa: CASSCDRHPRGYTF
CDR3nt: TGTGCCAGCAGCTGCGACAGGCATCCTAGGGGCTACACCTTC

d_gene: -
abundance: -
v_gene: TRBV14
j_gene: TRBJ2-3
CDR3aa: CASSPGSRGTDTQYF
CDR3nt: TGTGCCAGCAGCCCCGGGTCTAGGGGAACAGATACGCAGTATTTT

d_gene: TRBD2
abundance: -
v_gene: TRBV4-2
j_gene: TRBJ2-4
CDR3aa: CASSQDPSGGQPAKNIQYF
CDR3nt: TGTGCCAGCAGCCAAGATCCTAGCGGGGGGCAGCCAGCCAAAAACATTCAGTACTTC

d_gene: -
abundance: -
v_gene: TRBV19
j_gene: TRBJ1-5
CDR3aa: CASRSQGGTNQPQHF
CDR3nt: TGTGCCAGTAGATCACAAGGGGGAACCAATCAGCCCCAGCATTTT

d_gene: TRBD1
abundance: -
v_gene: TRBV5-8
j_gene: TRBJ1-1
CDR3aa: CASSFGQGYTEAFF
CDR3nt: TGTGCCAGCAGCTTCGGACAGGGGTACACTGAAGCTTTCTTT

d_gene: -
abundance: once
v_gene: TRBV2
j_gene: TRBJ1-2
CDR3aa: CASSPDSANYGYTF
CDR3nt: TGTGCCAGCAGCCCGGACAGTGCTAACTATGGCTACACCTTC

d_gene: TRBD1
abundance: few
v_gene: TRBV9
j_gene: TRBJ1-2
CDR3aa: CASSNSDGTGANYGYTF
CDR3nt: TGTGCCAGCAGCAACTCTGACGGGACAGGGGCTAACTATGGCTACACCTTC

d_gene: -
abundance: -
v_gene: TRBV7-9
j_gene: TRBJ2-7
CDR3aa: CASSGLRQPTKQYF
CDR3nt: TGTGCCAGCAGCGGGCTTCGACAGCCTACGAAGCAGTACTTC

d_gene: -
abundance: -
v_gene: TRBV2
j_gene: TRBJ1-1
CDR3aa: CASSQGTLNTEAFF
CDR3nt: TGTGCCAGCAGTCAGGGGACACTGAACACTGAAGCTTTCTTT

d_gene: TRBD1
abundance: -
v_gene: TRBV6-5
j_gene: TRBJ1-5
CDR3aa: CASDWTGRGQPQHF
CDR3nt: TGTGCCAGCGACTGGACAGGGAGGGGTCAGCCCCAGCATTTT

d_gene: -
abundance: -
v_gene: TRBV5-6
j_gene: TRBJ1-5
CDR3aa: CASSSTGHHSNQPQHF
CDR3nt: TGTGCCAGCAGCTCGACGGGACACCATAGCAATCAGCCCCAGCATTTT

d_gene: -
abundance: -
v_gene: TRBV5-1
j_gene: TRBJ1-1
CDR3aa: CASSLAKNTEAFF
CDR3nt: TGCGCCAGCAGCTTGGCCAAGAACACTGAAGCTTTCTTT

d_gene: -
abundance: few
v_gene: TRBV2
j_gene: TRBJ1-5
CDR3aa: CASSEAGQYNQPQHF
CDR3nt: TGTGCCAGCAGTGAAGCCGGACAGTATAATCAGCCCCAGCATTTT

d_gene: TRBD2
abundance: -
v_gene: TRBV3-1/TRBV3-2
j_gene: TRBJ2-3
CDR3aa: CASNHLAGDTDTQYF
CDR3nt: TGTGCCAGCAACCATCTAGCGGGAGATACAGATACGCAGTATTTT

d_gene: TRBD1
abundance: -
v_gene: TRBV5-1
j_gene: TRBJ2-3
CDR3aa: CASSSGQSTDTQYF
CDR3nt: TGCGCCAGCAGCTCGGGACAGAGCACAGATACGCAGTATTTT

d_gene: -
abundance: -
v_gene: TRBV6-5
j_gene: TRBJ1-2
CDR3aa: CASRNSGGYTF
CDR3nt: TGTGCCAGCAGGAACAGCGGAGGCTACACCTTC

d_gene: TRBD2
abundance: -
v_gene: TRBV19
j_gene: TRBJ2-2
CDR3aa: CASSPGLPVGELFF
CDR3nt: TGTGCCAGTAGTCCGGGACTACCTGTCGGGGAGCTGTTTTTT